This TCR beta chain was sequenced for a study of patients and donors after allogeneic stem cell transplantation. Germline V lookup: CDR1 SGDLS, CDR2 YYNGEE. V lost 0 bases, J lost 3 bases, and 8 bases lay in between. The CDR3 runs to 14 residues. The table lists this clonotype with a few counts. Each CDR3 protein is one row after TCRdb ran MiXCR on the RT-PCR reads. Counted here are about a million distinct CDR3 sequences, more than 15% occurring once; the ten biggest clones make up about 6%. The specimen sequenced was blood, either unsorted or a sorted T cell fraction (not recorded which). V usage is TRBV9 and J usage is TRBJ2-3; D is uncertain. The receptor's source is a human donor who was either an allogeneic HSCT recipient or a stem cell or donor lymphocyte infusion donor (not recorded which). It is not recorded whose cells these are; they may come from a transplant donor. The CDR3 spells CASSVALATDTQYF. The CDR3 DNA reads as TGTGCCAGCAGCGTAGCCCTCGCTACAGATACGCAGTATTTT.